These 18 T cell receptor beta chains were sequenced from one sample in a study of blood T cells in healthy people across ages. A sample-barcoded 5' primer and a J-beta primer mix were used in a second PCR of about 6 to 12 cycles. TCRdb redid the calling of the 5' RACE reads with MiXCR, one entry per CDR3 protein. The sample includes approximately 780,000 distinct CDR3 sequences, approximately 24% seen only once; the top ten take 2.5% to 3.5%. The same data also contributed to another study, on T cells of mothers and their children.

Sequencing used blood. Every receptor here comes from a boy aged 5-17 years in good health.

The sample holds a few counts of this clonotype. The CDR3 coding sequence is TGTGCCTGGAAGGACTGGTCCCACGAGCAGTACTTC. Translation: CAWKDWSHEQYF. The chain recombines TRBV30 with TRBJ2-5, with a tentative D call TRBD2 (5 bases). The DNA matches TRBJ2-7 better at its end, which makes the J call doubtful. The CDR3 covers 12 residues. Germline values: CDR1 GTSNPN, CDR2 SVGIG (reference sequence).

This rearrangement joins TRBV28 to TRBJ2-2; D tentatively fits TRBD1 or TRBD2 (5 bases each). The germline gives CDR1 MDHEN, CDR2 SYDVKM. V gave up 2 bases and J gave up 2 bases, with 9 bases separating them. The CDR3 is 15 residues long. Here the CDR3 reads CASSLRGFNTGELFF. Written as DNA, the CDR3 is TGTGCCAGCAGTTTACGGGGCTTTAACACCGGGGAGCTGTTTTTT.

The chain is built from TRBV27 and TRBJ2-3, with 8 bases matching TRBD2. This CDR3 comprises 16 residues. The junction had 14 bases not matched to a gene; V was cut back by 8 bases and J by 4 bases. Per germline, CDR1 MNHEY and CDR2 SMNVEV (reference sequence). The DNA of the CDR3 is TGTGCCAGCTCCAATGAGGCGGTAGCGGGGCCAGATACGCAGTATTTT. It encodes CASSNEAVAGPDTQYF.

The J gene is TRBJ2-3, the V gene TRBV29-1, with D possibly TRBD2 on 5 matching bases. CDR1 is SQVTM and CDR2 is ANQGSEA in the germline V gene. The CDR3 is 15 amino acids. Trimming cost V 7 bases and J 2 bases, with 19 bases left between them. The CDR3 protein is CSATWGAVNTDTQYF. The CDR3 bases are TGCAGCGCCACCTGGGGAGCGGTGAACACAGATACGCAGTATTTT.

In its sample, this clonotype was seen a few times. The CDR3 protein is CAISALTEANTGELFF. For the CDR3, the DNA is TGTGCCATCAGTGCCCTGACAGAAGCGAACACCGGGGAGCTGTTTTTT. The rearrangement joins TRBV10-3 to TRBJ2-2, with a weak D call TRBD1 (5 bases). This CDR3 has 16 residues. With 4 bases removed from V and 0 bases from J, the gap between germline ends came to 12 bases. Germline CDR1 reads ENHRY; CDR2 reads SYGVKD.

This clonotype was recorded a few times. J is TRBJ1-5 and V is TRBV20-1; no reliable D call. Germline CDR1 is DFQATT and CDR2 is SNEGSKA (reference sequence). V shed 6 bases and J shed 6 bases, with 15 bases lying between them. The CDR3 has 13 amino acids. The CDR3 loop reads CSATVGEAQPQHF. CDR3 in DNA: TGCAGTGCCACAGTAGGAGAGGCTCAGCCCCAGCATTTT.

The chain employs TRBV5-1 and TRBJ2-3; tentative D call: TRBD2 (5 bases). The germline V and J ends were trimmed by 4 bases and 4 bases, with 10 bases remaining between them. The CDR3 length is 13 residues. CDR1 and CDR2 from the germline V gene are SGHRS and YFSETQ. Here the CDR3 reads CASSEEVADTQYF. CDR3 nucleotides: TGCGCCAGCAGCGAGGAGGTGGCAGATACGCAGTATTTT.

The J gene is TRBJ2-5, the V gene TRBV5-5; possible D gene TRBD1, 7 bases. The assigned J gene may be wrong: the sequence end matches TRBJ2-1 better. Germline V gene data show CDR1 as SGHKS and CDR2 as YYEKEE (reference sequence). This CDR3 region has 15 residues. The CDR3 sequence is CASSLLPGGYNEQFF. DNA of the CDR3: TGTGCCAGCAGCTTGCTGCCAGGGGGGTACAATGAGCAGTTCTTC.

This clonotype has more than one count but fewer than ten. The CDR3 sequence: CSVFPGQGQETQYF. As DNA, the CDR3 is TGCAGCGTCTTCCCGGGACAGGGACAAGAGACCCAGTACTTC. The gene calls are TRBV29-1 and TRBJ2-5; 9 nucleotides line up with TRBD1. With 6 bases clipped from V and 2 bases from J, the junction kept 7 bases outside the gene matches. Germline CDR1 and CDR2: SQVTM and ANQGSEA. The CDR3 totals 14 residues.

CDR3 amino acids: CSARDDGTGDIEEKLFF. The CDR3 region has the DNA TGCAGTGCTAGAGATGATGGGACAGGGGACATTGAGGAAAAACTGTTTTTT. The chain uses TRBV20-1 and TRBJ1-4, with 10 nucleotides matching TRBD1. With 0 bases clipped from V and 8 bases from J, the junction kept 12 bases outside the gene matches. Germline V gene lookup returns CDR1 DFQATT and CDR2 SNEGSKA (reference sequence). This CDR3 region has 17 residues.

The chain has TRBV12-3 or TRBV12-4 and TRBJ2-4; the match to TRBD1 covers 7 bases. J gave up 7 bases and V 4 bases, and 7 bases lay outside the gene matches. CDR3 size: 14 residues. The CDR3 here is CASSSAGTENIQYF. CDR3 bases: TGTGCCAGCAGTTCAGCCGGGACAGAGAACATTCAGTACTTC.

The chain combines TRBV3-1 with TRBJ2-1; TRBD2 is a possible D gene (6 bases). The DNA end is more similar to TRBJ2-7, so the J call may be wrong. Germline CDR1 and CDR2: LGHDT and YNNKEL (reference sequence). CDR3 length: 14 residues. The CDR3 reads CASSPTGGLREQYF. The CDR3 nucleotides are TGTGCCAGCAGCCCAACCGGAGGGTTGCGCGAGCAGTACTTC.

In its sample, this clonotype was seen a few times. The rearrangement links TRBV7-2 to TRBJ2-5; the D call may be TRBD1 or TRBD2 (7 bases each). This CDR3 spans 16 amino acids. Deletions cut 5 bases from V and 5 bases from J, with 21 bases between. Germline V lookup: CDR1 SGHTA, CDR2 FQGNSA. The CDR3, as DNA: TGTGCCAGCAGCATCACTTCAGGGGGGGCCTGGGAGACCCAGTACTTC. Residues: CASSITSGGAWETQYF.

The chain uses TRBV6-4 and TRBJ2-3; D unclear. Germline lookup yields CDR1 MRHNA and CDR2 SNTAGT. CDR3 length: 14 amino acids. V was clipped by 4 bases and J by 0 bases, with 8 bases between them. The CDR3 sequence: CASSAQSSTDTQYF. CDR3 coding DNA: TGTGCCAGCAGTGCTCAGTCTAGCACAGATACGCAGTATTTT.

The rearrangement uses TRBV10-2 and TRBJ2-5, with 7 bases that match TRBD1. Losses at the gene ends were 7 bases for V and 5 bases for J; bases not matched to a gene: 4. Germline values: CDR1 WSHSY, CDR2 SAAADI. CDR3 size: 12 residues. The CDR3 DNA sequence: TGCGCCAGCACTAAACAGGGGGAGACCCAGTACTTC. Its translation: CASTKQGETQYF.

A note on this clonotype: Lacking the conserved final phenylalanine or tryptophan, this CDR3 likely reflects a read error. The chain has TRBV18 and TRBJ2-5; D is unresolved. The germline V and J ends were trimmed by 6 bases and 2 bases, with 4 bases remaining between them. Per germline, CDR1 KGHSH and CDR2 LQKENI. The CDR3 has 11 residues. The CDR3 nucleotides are TGTGCCAGCTCGCAACAAGAGACCCAGTACCTC. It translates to CASSQQETQYL.

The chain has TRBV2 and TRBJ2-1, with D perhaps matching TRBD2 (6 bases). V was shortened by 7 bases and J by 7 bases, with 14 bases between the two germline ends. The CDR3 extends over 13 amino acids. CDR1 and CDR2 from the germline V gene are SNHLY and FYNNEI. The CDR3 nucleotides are TGTGCCAGCACCGTCGGGGGATGGAATGAGCAGTTCTTC. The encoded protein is CASTVGGWNEQFF. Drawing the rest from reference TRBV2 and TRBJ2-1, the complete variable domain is EPEVTQTPSHQVTQMGQEVILRCVPISNHLYFYWYRQILGQKVEFLVSFYNNEISEKSEIFDDQFSVERPDGSNFTLKIRSTKLEDSAMYFCASTVGGWNEQFFGPGTRLTVL.

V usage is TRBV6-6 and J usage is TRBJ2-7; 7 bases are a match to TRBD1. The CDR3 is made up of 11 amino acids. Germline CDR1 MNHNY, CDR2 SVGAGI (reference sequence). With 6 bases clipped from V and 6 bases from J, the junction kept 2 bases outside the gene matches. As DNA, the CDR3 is TGTGCCAGCAGGCGACAGGGCGAGCAGTACTTC. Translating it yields CASRRQGEQYF.